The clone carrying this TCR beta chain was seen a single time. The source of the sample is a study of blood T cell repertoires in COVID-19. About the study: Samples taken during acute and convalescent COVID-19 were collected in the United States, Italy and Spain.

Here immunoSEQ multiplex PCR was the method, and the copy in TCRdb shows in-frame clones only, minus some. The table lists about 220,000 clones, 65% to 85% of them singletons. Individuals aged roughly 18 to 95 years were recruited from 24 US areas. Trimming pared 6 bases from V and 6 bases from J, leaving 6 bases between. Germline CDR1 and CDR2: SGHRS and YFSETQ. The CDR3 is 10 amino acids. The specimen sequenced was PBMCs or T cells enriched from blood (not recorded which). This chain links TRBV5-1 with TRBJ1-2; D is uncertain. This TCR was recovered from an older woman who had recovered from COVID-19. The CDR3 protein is CASKGDGYTF. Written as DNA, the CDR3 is TGCGCCAGCAAAGGAGATGGCTACACCTTC.